These 24 T cell receptor beta chains were sequenced from one sample in a study of cytomegalovirus exposure and HLA in healthy donors. This PCR relied on a set of 60 Vbeta primers and 13 Jbeta primers. Sequenced by immunoSEQ multiplex PCR; TCRdb stores in-frame clones only, minus some. The sample consists of about 110,000 clones, approximately 82% of them appearing once. Sequenced input: PBMCs. The receptors were sampled from a man aged 30 to 39 in good health and CMV-seropositive.

The rearrangement uses TRBV13 and TRBJ1-4; tentatively, D is TRBD1 (5 bases). V lost 5 bases, J lost 4 bases, and 8 bases lay in between. Germline lookup yields CDR1 PRHDT and CDR2 FYEKMQ (reference sequence). The CDR3 is 13 residues long. The CDR3 DNA reads as TGTGCCAGCAGCCCCCAGGGTAATGAAAAACTGTTTTTT. This sequence encodes CASSPQGNEKLFF.

This chain connects TRBV18 to TRBJ2-2; TRBD1 matches at 11 bases. The length of the CDR3 is 15 residues. V lost 6 bases, J lost 3 bases, and 3 bases stayed unmatched. Per the germline V gene, CDR1 is KGHSH and CDR2 is LQKENI. CDR3 sequence reads: CASSLDRGHTGELFF. The CDR3 nucleotides read TGTGCCAGCTCGTTGGACAGGGGGCACACCGGGGAGCTGTTTTTT.

The table lists this clone with a count of one. The gene calls are TRBV27 and TRBJ2-5; a weak D match, TRBD2 (7 bases). CDR1 MNHEY and CDR2 SMNVEV come from the germline V gene (reference sequence). The CDR3 has 14 residues. V lost 3 bases and J lost 4, with 12 bases in between. DNA of the CDR3: TGTGCCAGCAGTTTCCAGGGGAGGGGAGAGACCCAGTACTTC. This gives the protein CASSFQGRGETQYF.

This chain uses TRBV7-9 with TRBJ1-2; possible D gene TRBD1, 5 bases. CDR1 and CDR2 from the germline V gene are SEHNR and FQNEAQ (reference sequence). V dropped 0 bases and J dropped 4 bases, with 12 bases sitting between them. The CDR3 runs 15 residues. CDR3 residues: CASSLAGGIAYGYTF. The CDR3 nucleotides are TGTGCCAGCAGCTTAGCGGGGGGGATCGCCTATGGCTACACCTTC.

The genes are TRBV7-9 and TRBJ2-3; 12 bases are shared with TRBD2. Germline assignment: CDR1 SEHNR and CDR2 FQNEAQ (reference sequence). With 5 bases clipped from V and 6 bases from J, the junction kept 9 bases outside the gene matches. The CDR3 totals 16 residues. The CDR3 DNA sequence: TGTGCCAGCAGCCCCAGGACTAGCGGGGAGGTTGATACGCAGTATTTT. Translation gives CASSPRTSGEVDTQYF.

This clone was counted only a few times. The chain has TRBV7-9 and TRBJ1-2, with D possibly being TRBD1 (5 bases). The V gene lost 5 bases and the J gene lost 0 bases, with 10 bases spanning the gap. The CDR3 consists of 14 residues. Germline V gene sequence: CDR1 SEHNR, CDR2 FQNEAQ (reference sequence). The chain's CDR3 is CASSIPGANYGYTF. DNA of the CDR3: TGTGCCAGCAGCATACCGGGGGCTAACTATGGCTACACCTTC. The entire variable domain, with the rest obtained from reference TRBV7-9 and TRBJ1-2, is as follows: DTGVSQNPRHKITKRGQNVTFRCDPISEHNRLYWYRQTLGQGPEFLTYFQNEAQLEKSRLLSDRFSAERPKGSFSTLEIQRTEQGDSAMYLCASSIPGANYGYTFGSGTRLTVV.

The chain couples TRBV29-1 to TRBJ2-1; 11 bases agree with TRBD1. Germline lookup yields CDR1 SQVTM and CDR2 ANQGSEA. The junction had 10 bases not matched to a gene; V was cut back by 8 bases and J by 7 bases. This CDR3 is 14 amino acids long. CDR3: CSRLGTGGRNEQFF. For the CDR3, the DNA is TGCAGCCGTTTAGGGACAGGGGGTAGGAATGAGCAGTTCTTC.

J is TRBJ1-6 and V is TRBV13; no definite D call. There are 12 residues in the CDR3. CDR1 PRHDT and CDR2 FYEKMQ come from the germline V gene (reference sequence). Trimming removed 1 base at V and 12 bases at J, with 7 bases between. In DNA, the CDR3 is TGTGCCAGCAGCTTAGCGGGAAGACCCCTCCACTTT. Its protein is CASSLAGRPLHF.

The chain uses TRBV6-6 and TRBJ1-2; D uncertain. The V and J ends lost 8 bases and 4 bases respectively, with 17 bases between them. This CDR3 has 14 amino acids. CDR1 and CDR2 from the germline V gene are MNHNY and SVGAGI (reference sequence). The CDR3 is CASAQDQAPYGYTF. CDR3 nucleotide sequence: TGTGCCAGCGCCCAAGACCAGGCTCCCTATGGCTACACCTTC.

The chain employs TRBV9 and TRBJ2-3, with 7 bases matching TRBD2. Losses at the gene ends were 4 bases for V and 1 base for J; bases not matched to a gene: 21. The germline V gene has CDR1 SGDLS and CDR2 YYNGEE. The CDR3 runs to 20 residues. The CDR3 DNA reads as TGTGCCAGCAGCCCTCAGCAGGTGTCGTTCGGGGCGGGGGGCACAGATACGCAGTATTTT. It specifies CASSPQQVSFGAGGTDTQYF. The full variable domain, with the rest looked up from reference TRBV9 and TRBJ2-3, is DSGVTQTPKHLITATGQRVTLRCSPRSGDLSVYWYQQSLDQGLQFLIQYYNGEERAKGNILERFSAQQFPDLHSELNLSSLELGDSALYFCASSPQQVSFGAGGTDTQYFGPGTRLTVL.

The chain joins TRBV28 to TRBJ2-5; 9 nucleotides line up with TRBD1. The J call may be wrong; the DNA end is better matched by TRBJ2-7. CDR3 length equals 15 residues. Germline V gene data show CDR1 as MDHEN and CDR2 as SYDVKM. The CDR3 loop is CASSSQGQGLYEQYF. In nucleotides, the CDR3 is TGTGCCAGCAGTAGCCAGGGACAGGGACTCTACGAGCAGTACTTC.

The genes are TRBV6-6 and TRBJ2-3; 13 bases are a match to TRBD2. With V trimmed by 6 bases and J by 6 bases, 9 bases remained unmatched. CDR3 size: 16 residues. Germline CDR1 reads MNHNY; CDR2 reads SVGAGI (reference sequence). The CDR3 region has the DNA TGTGCCAGCAGCGTGGGGACTAGCGGGGTGGAGGATACGCAGTATTTT. Its translation is CASSVGTSGVEDTQYF.

V usage is TRBV29-1 and J usage is TRBJ2-5; D is undetermined. This CDR3 contains 12 residues. Germline CDR1 and CDR2: SQVTM and ANQGSEA. V lost 3 bases and J lost 7, with 12 bases in between. As DNA, the CDR3 is TGCAGCGTTGAGACCAACCTAGGGACCCAGTACTTC. Translated, it gives CSVETNLGTQYF.

The rearrangement uses TRBV5-1 and TRBJ1-1, with 8 bases aligning to TRBD1. This CDR3 comprises 14 residues. The V segment lost 4 bases and the J segment 2 bases; nucleotides outside the gene matches: 4. Germline loops: CDR1 SGHRS, CDR2 YFSETQ. The DNA of the CDR3 is TGCGCCAGCAGCAGAACAGGGGGAAACACTGAAGCTTTCTTT. Protein product: CASSRTGGNTEAFF.

This rearrangement joins TRBV27 to TRBJ1-6, with D possibly matching TRBD1 (6 bases). Germline CDR1 reads MNHEY; CDR2 reads SMNVEV (reference sequence). V lost 5 bases and J 3 bases, leaving 14 bases between the germline ends. CDR3 length: 16 residues. The CDR3 spells CASSARQANYNSPLHF. The CDR3 DNA reads TGTGCCAGCAGTGCCCGACAGGCTAACTATAATTCACCCCTCCACTTT.

The V call is TRBV2, the J call TRBJ1-1; TRBD1 matches at 8 bases. J gave up 2 bases and V 7 bases, and 6 bases lay outside the gene matches. Germline values: CDR1 SNHLY, CDR2 FYNNEI. The CDR3 runs to 14 residues. The chain's CDR3 is CASMIQGVNTEAFF. In DNA form, the CDR3 reads TGTGCCAGCATGATACAGGGGGTAAACACTGAAGCTTTCTTT.

The CDR3 spells CASSRTGSNSYEQYF. The CDR3, as DNA: TGTGCCAGCTCGCGTACAGGGTCGAACTCCTACGAGCAGTACTTC. The chain links TRBV18 to TRBJ2-7; a weak D match, TRBD1 (6 bases). CDR1 and CDR2 from the germline V gene are KGHSH and LQKENI. The CDR3 runs to 15 residues. Trimming stripped 6 bases from V and 0 bases from J, with 15 bases between.

The chain combines TRBV25-1 with TRBJ2-2; possible D gene TRBD1, 6 bases. Germline V gene sequence: CDR1 MGHDK, CDR2 SYGVNS. The CDR3 spans 16 residues. V lost 3 bases to trimming and J lost 1 base, with 12 bases between them. The chain's CDR3 is CASSDVGGKNTGELFF. DNA of the CDR3: TGTGCCAGCAGTGATGTTGGGGGCAAGAACACCGGGGAGCTGTTTTTT.

The chain uses TRBV27 and TRBJ1-3; D uncertain. Germline V gives CDR1 MNHEY, CDR2 SMNVEV (reference sequence). The length of the CDR3 is 16 residues. The V gene lost 4 bases and the J gene lost 2 bases, with 15 bases spanning the gap. Here the CDR3 DNA reads TGTGCCAGCAGTTCCTCCCCGGGGAGGCCTGGAAACACCATATATTTT. It yields the protein CASSSSPGRPGNTIYF.

This chain joins TRBV27 and TRBJ1-2, with D uncertain. Trimming pared 8 bases from V and 8 bases from J, leaving 15 bases between. Germline assignment: CDR1 MNHEY and CDR2 SMNVEV (reference sequence). The CDR3 sequence is 12 residues long. The CDR3: CASGPPTIGYTF. The DNA of the CDR3 is TGTGCCAGCGGGCCCCCGACAATCGGCTACACCTTC.

The V gene is TRBV4-1, the J gene TRBJ1-4, with TRBD1 matching over 7 bases. Germline trimming cut 0 bases from V and 8 bases from J; bases unmatched to any gene: 6. The CDR3 extends over 15 amino acids. Germline V gene lookup returns CDR1 MGHRA and CDR2 YSYEKL. The CDR3, as DNA: TGCGCCAGCAGCCAAGATAGCCAGGGGGGCGAAAAACTGTTTTTT. It yields the protein CASSQDSQGGEKLFF.

This chain joins TRBV10-1 and TRBJ2-1, with 10 bases fitting TRBD2. The CDR3 runs to 16 residues. J was trimmed by 3 bases and V by 2 bases; bases with no gene match: 4. CDR1 is WNHNN and CDR2 is SYGVQD in the germline V gene (reference sequence). CDR3 nucleotides: TGCGCCAGCAGTGAGATAGCGGGGGGCGGCTACAATGAGCAGTTCTTC. Its translation is CASSEIAGGGYNEQFF.

This clone was detected once. This rearrangement joins TRBV18 to TRBJ1-4, with 7 nucleotides matching TRBD1. The CDR3 is made up of 15 amino acids. The ends lost 3 bases at V and 5 bases at J; junction bases unmatched: 6. Germline V gene data show CDR1 as KGHSH and CDR2 as LQKENI. Here the CDR3 reads CASSPGGRGNEKLFF. For the CDR3, the DNA is TGTGCCAGCTCACCCGGAGGCAGGGGGAATGAAAAACTGTTTTTT.

The V and J genes are TRBV4-2 and TRBJ1-1; 7 bases align to TRBD1. Germline V lookup: CDR1 LGHNA, CDR2 YNFKEQ. This CDR3 comprises 18 residues. J was trimmed by 3 bases and V by 0 bases; bases with no gene match: 13. The CDR3 DNA reads as TGTGCCAGCAGCCAAGAGTGGTCCCCCGACAGGGTCGACACTGAAGCTTTCTTT. This codes for CASSQEWSPDRVDTEAFF.